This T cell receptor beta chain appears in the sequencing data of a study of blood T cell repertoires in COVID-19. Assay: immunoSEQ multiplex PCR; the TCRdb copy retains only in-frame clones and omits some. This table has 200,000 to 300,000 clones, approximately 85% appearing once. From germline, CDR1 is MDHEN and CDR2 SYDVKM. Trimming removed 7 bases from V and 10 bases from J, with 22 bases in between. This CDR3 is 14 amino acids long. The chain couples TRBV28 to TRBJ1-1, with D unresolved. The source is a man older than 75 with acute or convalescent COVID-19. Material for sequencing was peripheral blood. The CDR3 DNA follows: TGTGCCAGCACCCCCTCGACCCCCGGCGGATCAGCTTTCTTT. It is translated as CASTPSTPGGSAFF.